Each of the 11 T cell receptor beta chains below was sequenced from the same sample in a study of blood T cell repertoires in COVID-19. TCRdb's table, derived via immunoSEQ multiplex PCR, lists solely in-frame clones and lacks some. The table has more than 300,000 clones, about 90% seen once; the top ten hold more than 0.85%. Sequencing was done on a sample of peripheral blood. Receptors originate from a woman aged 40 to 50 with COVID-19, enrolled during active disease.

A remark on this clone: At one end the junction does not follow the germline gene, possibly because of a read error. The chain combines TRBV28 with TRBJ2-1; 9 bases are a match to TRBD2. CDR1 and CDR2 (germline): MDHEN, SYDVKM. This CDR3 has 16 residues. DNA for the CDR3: TGTGTCAGCAGTTTATTTAACGCGGGGGGGCAGGATGAGCAGTTCTTC. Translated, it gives CVSSLFNAGGQDEQFF.

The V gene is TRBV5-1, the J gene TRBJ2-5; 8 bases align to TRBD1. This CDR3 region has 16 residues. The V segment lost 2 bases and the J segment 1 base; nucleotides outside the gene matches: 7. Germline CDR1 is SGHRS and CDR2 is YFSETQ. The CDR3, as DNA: TGCGCCAGCAGCTTTTGGACAGGGAGATCCCAAGAGACCCAGTACTTC. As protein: CASSFWTGRSQETQYF.

Written as DNA, the CDR3 is TGTGCCACCGACAGACAAATAACTTCCTACGAGCAGTACTTC. The encoded protein is CATDRQITSYEQYF. This rearrangement joins TRBV24-1 to TRBJ2-7; perhaps TRBD1 as D (5 bases). The CDR3 length is 14 residues. V was cut by 9 bases and J by 1 base, with 15 bases left in between. Germline V gene sequence: CDR1 KGHDR, CDR2 SFDVKD.

CDR3: CASSPTGNRGQPQHF. The CDR3, as DNA: TGTGCCAGTAGTCCGACAGGTAACAGAGGTCAGCCCCAGCATTTT. The chain carries TRBV19 and TRBJ1-5; D possibly corresponds to TRBD1 (6 bases). The CDR3 runs 15 residues. Per the germline V gene, CDR1 is LNHDA and CDR2 is SQIVND (reference sequence). V was shortened by 5 bases and J by 6 bases, with 17 bases between the two germline ends.

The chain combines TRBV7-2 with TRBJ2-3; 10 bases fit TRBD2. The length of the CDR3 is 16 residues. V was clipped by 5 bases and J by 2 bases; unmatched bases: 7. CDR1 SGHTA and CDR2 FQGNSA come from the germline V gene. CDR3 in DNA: TGTGCCAGCAGCCCCCTAGCGGGGGCCCACACAGATACGCAGTATTTT. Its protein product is CASSPLAGAHTDTQYF.

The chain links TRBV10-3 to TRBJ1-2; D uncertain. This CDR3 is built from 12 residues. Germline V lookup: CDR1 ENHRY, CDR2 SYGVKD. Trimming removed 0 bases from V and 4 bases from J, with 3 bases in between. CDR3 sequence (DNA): TGTGCCATCAGTGAGTCCCGCTATGGCTACACCTTC. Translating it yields CAISESRYGYTF.

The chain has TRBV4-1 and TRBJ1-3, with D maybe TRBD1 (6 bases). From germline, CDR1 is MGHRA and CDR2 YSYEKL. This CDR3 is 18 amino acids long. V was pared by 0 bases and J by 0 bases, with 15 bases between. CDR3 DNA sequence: TGCGCCAGCAGCCAAGAGAGAAGATCCAGGGGCTCTGGAAACACCATATATTTT. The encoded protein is CASSQERRSRGSGNTIYF.

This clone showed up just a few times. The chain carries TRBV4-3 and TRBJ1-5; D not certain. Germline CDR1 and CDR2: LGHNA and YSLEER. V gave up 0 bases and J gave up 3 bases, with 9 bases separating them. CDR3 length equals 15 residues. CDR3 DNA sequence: TGCGCCAGCAGCCAAGATGCAGGCAACAATCAGCCCCAGCATTTT. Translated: CASSQDAGNNQPQHF.

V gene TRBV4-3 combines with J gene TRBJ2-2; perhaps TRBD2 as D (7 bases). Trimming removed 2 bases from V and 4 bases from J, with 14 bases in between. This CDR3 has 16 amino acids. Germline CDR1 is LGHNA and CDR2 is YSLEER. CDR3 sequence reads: CASSQWGGPGTGELFF. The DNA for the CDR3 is TGCGCCAGCAGCCAATGGGGGGGGCCGGGCACCGGGGAGCTGTTTTTT.

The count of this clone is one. CDR3 nucleotides: TGCAGCGCGGACGTTAGCATGAACACTGAAGCTTTCTTT. Translating it yields CSADVSMNTEAFF. This chain connects TRBV29-1 to TRBJ1-1; D remains ambiguous. This CDR3 has 13 amino acids. The V end was cut by 7 bases, the J end by 0 bases, with 12 bases between. Looked up from germline, CDR1 is SQVTM and CDR2 is ANQGSEA.

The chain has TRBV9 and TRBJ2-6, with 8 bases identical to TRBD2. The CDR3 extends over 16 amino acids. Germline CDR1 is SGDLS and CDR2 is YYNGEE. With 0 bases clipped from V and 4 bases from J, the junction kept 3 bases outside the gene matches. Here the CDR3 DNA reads TGTGCCAGCAGCGTAGCGGGAGGGAACGGGGCCAACGTCCTGACTTTC. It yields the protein CASSVAGGNGANVLTF.